The clone carrying this T cell receptor beta chain was recorded at least ten times. The antigen is undetermined. The V end was cut by 2 bases, the J end by 4 bases, with 3 bases between. Germline V lookup: CDR1 SGDLS, CDR2 YYNGEE. The CDR3 consists of 11 residues. This entry is derived from a study of identical twins. General observations from the study: Twin pairs had excess sharing that was weaker in beta out-of-frame sequences. Models, which agreed with sharing between unrelated individuals, nonetheless underestimated the out-of-frame TCR alpha sharing seen in monozygotic twins. Without tracking the same donors, conclusions rested on cross-sectional statistical analysis.

Using its own MiXCR run on the 5' RACE reads, TCRdb lists one record per CDR3 protein. The data hold approximately 350,000 distinct CDR3 sequences, with 9% to 15% observed a single time. The data also belong to a second study, concerning yellow fever vaccine responses in identical twins. This second study notes: Vaccine T cell responses of twins reportedly seemed partly convergent and partly personalized.

The receptor's source is a woman younger than 35 in good health. Sequencing input: CD8+ T cells sorted from blood. The chain couples TRBV9 to TRBJ1-2; unclear D gene. CDR3 sequence: CASSVSYGYTF. The CDR3 DNA reads TGTGCCAGCAGCGTCAGCTATGGCTACACCTTC. The full variable domain, in which reference TRBV9 and TRBJ1-2 provide the parts outside the CDR3, is DSGVTQTPKHLITATGQRVTLRCSPRSGDLSVYWYQQSLDQGLQFLIQYYNGEERAKGNILERFSAQQFPDLHSELNLSSLELGDSALYFCASSVSYGYTFGSGTRLTVV.